The 20 T cell receptor beta chains listed next were all sequenced from one sample in a study of shared clonotypes between healthy human individuals. The data were produced by immunoSEQ multiplex PCR, yet TCRdb's version contains in-frame clones alone and is incomplete. This sample has fewer than 2.5 million clones, with over 85% found just once. Source material: naive CD4+ T cells from PBMCs. The subset was: CD45RA+ positively selected. The receptors originated from a man younger than 35 in good health. Some clones in this sample may be carry-over from other donors' samples.

Comment on this clone: This CDR3 is also generated by other DNA sequences in the sample. The chain has TRBV9 and TRBJ2-2; a possible D gene is TRBD1 (6 bases). Germline lookup yields CDR1 SGDLS and CDR2 YYNGEE. This CDR3 is built from 13 residues. V dropped 1 base and J dropped 5 bases, with 6 bases sitting between them. CDR3 region: CASSVTGTGELFF. CDR3 in DNA: TGTGCCAGCAGCGTAACAGGGACCGGGGAGCTGTTTTTT.

V is TRBV5-5 and J is TRBJ1-3; a possible D gene is TRBD1 (5 bases). V gave up 4 bases and J gave up 4 bases, with 15 bases separating them. The CDR3 totals 15 residues. Germline V gene sequence: CDR1 SGHKS, CDR2 YYEKEE (reference sequence). The CDR3 loop is CASSRGDQRGNTIYF. CDR3 sequence (DNA): TGTGCCAGCAGCCGAGGGGACCAAAGAGGAAACACCATATATTTT.

With respect to this clone: This sample includes further DNA sequences coding for the same CDR3. CDR3 residues: CASSLTYNEQFF. In DNA, the CDR3 is TGTGCCAGCAGTCTAACTTACAATGAGCAGTTCTTC. V and J are TRBV28 and TRBJ2-1; D remains unclear. Germline V gives CDR1 MDHEN, CDR2 SYDVKM. The CDR3 length is 12 residues. With 5 bases removed from V and 4 bases from J, the gap between germline ends came to 6 bases.

The chain uses TRBV5-8 and TRBJ2-5, with D perhaps TRBD2 (7 bases). Per germline, CDR1 SGHTS and CDR2 YDEGEE. This CDR3 has 16 amino acids. The V gene lost 4 bases and the J gene lost 4 bases, with 20 bases spanning the gap. CDR3 coding DNA: TGTGCCAGCAGCAATAGACGGGGGGCGAAGGGAGAGACCCAGTACTTC. Translating it yields CASSNRRGAKGETQYF.

This clone occurred once. J is TRBJ1-1 and V is TRBV18; possible D gene TRBD1, 5 bases. V lost 0 bases and J lost 1, with 12 bases in between. From germline, CDR1 is KGHSH and CDR2 LQKENI. The CDR3 loop spans 16 amino acids. This CDR3 is CASSPPQQGANTEAFF. CDR3 bases: TGTGCCAGCTCACCACCCCAGCAGGGAGCGAACACTGAAGCTTTCTTT.

The rearrangement links TRBV5-1 to TRBJ2-1; 11 bases match TRBD2. The length of the CDR3 is 16 residues. Germline V gene data show CDR1 as SGHRS and CDR2 as YFSETQ. Losses at the gene ends were 4 bases for V and 8 bases for J; bases not matched to a gene: 11. CDR3 protein: CASSAATSGRPDEQFF. The CDR3 DNA reads TGCGCCAGCAGCGCGGCAACTAGCGGGAGACCTGATGAGCAGTTCTTC.

On this clone itself: Other DNA sequences in the sample encode the same CDR3. V and J are TRBV9 and TRBJ2-1; TRBD2 agrees at 11 bases. In germline, CDR1 is SGDLS, CDR2 YYNGEE. The J segment lost 3 bases and the V segment lost 2 bases, leaving 1 base of the junction unmatched. This CDR3 is 15 amino acids long. This chain's CDR3 is CASSVGLAVYNEQFF. In nucleotides, the CDR3 is TGTGCCAGCAGCGTGGGACTAGCGGTCTACAATGAGCAGTTCTTC.

The chain carries TRBV28 and TRBJ1-4, with D unresolved. There are 15 residues in the CDR3. Germline lookup yields CDR1 MDHEN and CDR2 SYDVKM. V lost 6 bases and J lost 8, with 19 bases in between. CDR3 amino acids: CASSSISLRWEKLFF. For the CDR3, the DNA is TGTGCCAGCAGCTCGATCTCCCTACGGTGGGAAAAACTGTTTTTT.

The rearrangement uses TRBV6-5 and TRBJ1-5; D is undetermined. CDR1 is MNHEY, CDR2 SVGAGI, per germline. CDR3 length equals 13 residues. Trimming left V 3 bases short and J 6 bases short, with 9 bases between. The CDR3 nucleotides read TGTGCCAGCAGTTATTCCCCCAGTCAGCCCCAGCATTTT. It translates to CASSYSPSQPQHF.

The rearrangement links TRBV6-6 to TRBJ1-2; D call uncertain. The CDR3 totals 13 residues. Germline assignment: CDR1 MNHNY and CDR2 SVGAGI (reference sequence). The V end was cut by 0 bases, the J end by 7 bases, with 9 bases between. The CDR3 bases are TGTGCCAGCAGTTACTCAGCGCTAGGTGGCTACACCTTC. This sequence encodes CASSYSALGGYTF.

The chain carries TRBV2 and TRBJ2-3; 9 positions agree with TRBD2. The CDR3 contains 15 residues. V lost 6 bases, J lost 2 bases, and 6 bases stayed unmatched. CDR1 and CDR2 from the germline V gene are SNHLY and FYNNEI. CDR3 amino acids: CASRVAGDPTDTQYF. CDR3 nucleotide sequence: TGTGCCAGCAGAGTAGCGGGAGACCCCACAGATACGCAGTATTTT.

This clone was recorded only once. The sample holds other DNA sequences that translate to the same CDR3. The rearrangement joins TRBV11-3 to TRBJ2-1; 10 nucleotides match TRBD2. Per the germline V gene, CDR1 is SGHNT and CDR2 is YENEEA. Unmatched junction bases numbered 2, after V lost 1 base and J lost 5 bases. This CDR3 spans 15 amino acids. CDR3: CASSLGTSGNNEQFF. In DNA form, the CDR3 reads TGTGCCAGCAGCTTAGGAACTAGCGGGAACAATGAGCAGTTCTTC.

V is TRBV29-1 and J is TRBJ2-3, with TRBD1 matching 7 bases. Germline values: CDR1 SQVTM, CDR2 ANQGSEA. The V gene end was trimmed by 7 bases and the J gene end by 2 bases; junction bases not matched to a gene: 6. This CDR3 is built from 13 residues. CDR3 DNA: TGCAGCGGCCACAGGGGCGACACAGATACGCAGTATTTT. Translating gives CSGHRGDTDTQYF.

The chain recombines TRBV5-6 with TRBJ1-1; possibly TRBD1 for D (5 bases). This CDR3 has 16 residues. V lost 0 bases and J 9 bases, leaving 21 bases between the germline ends. The V gene's germline CDR1 is SGHDT and CDR2 YYEEEE. The CDR3 coding sequence is TGTGCCAGCAGCTTGGCCAGATTACGGGACGGGAGAAAAGCTTTCTTT. This codes for CASSLARLRDGRKAFF.

This rearrangement joins TRBV27 to TRBJ2-4; D unclear. The CDR3 has 17 residues. Germline values: CDR1 MNHEY, CDR2 SMNVEV (reference sequence). V lost 4 bases and J 0 bases, leaving 16 bases between the germline ends. The CDR3 nucleotides are TGTGCCAGCAGTTCCTACCCACCTTCCTTAGCCAAAAACATTCAGTACTTC. It is translated as CASSSYPPSLAKNIQYF.

This clone came up a few times. V and J are TRBV9 and TRBJ1-2, with TRBD1 identical over 9 bases. CDR3 size: 15 residues. Germline CDR1 reads SGDLS; CDR2 reads YYNGEE. V lost 0 bases to trimming and J lost 2 bases; unmatched junction nucleotides: 2. DNA of the CDR3: TGTGCCAGCAGCGTAGGGGGACAGGGAAACTATGGCTACACCTTC. Translating it yields CASSVGGQGNYGYTF. Combining the CDR3 with reference TRBV9 and TRBJ1-2 gives the whole variable domain DSGVTQTPKHLITATGQRVTLRCSPRSGDLSVYWYQQSLDQGLQFLIQYYNGEERAKGNILERFSAQQFPDLHSELNLSSLELGDSALYFCASSVGGQGNYGYTFGSGTRLTVV.

About this clone: Other DNA sequences in the same sample also yield this CDR3. The chain recombines TRBV10-3 with TRBJ2-1, with 9 bases lining up with TRBD2. Losses at the gene ends were 4 bases for V and 0 bases for J; bases not matched to a gene: 4. CDR1 and CDR2 (germline): ENHRY, SYGVKD. The CDR3 runs to 16 residues. The CDR3: CAISGRLADSYNEQFF. DNA for the CDR3: TGTGCCATCAGTGGTCGACTAGCGGACTCCTACAATGAGCAGTTCTTC.

Worth noting for this clone: Other DNA sequences within the sample encode an identical CDR3. The CDR3 here is CASSVEAGVGYEQYF. CDR3 nucleotide sequence: TGTGCCAGCAGCGTAGAGGCGGGAGTTGGGTACGAGCAGTACTTC. The chain combines TRBV9 with TRBJ2-7, with 7 bases matching TRBD2. The V gene end was trimmed by 0 bases and the J gene end by 4 bases; junction bases not matched to a gene: 7. Germline-derived CDR1 and CDR2 are SGDLS and YYNGEE. The CDR3 extends over 15 amino acids.

In DNA, the CDR3 is TGTGCCAGCAGTAGGGGAAGGGATGAAAAACTGTTTTTT. It specifies CASSRGRDEKLFF. This chain links TRBV6-7 with TRBJ1-4, with D perhaps TRBD1 (5 bases). TRBV6-7 is designated an ORF whose function remains uncertain. This CDR3 is built from 13 residues. Trimming cost V 5 bases and J 6 bases, with 10 bases left between them.

V is TRBV7-3 and J is TRBJ2-1; TRBD1 aligns across 10 bases. Germline-derived CDR1 and CDR2 are SGHTA and FQGTGA. This CDR3 is 15 amino acids long. J was trimmed by 4 bases and V by 8 bases; bases with no gene match: 8. The CDR3 DNA reads TGTGCCAGCGACGCTGGGACAGGGGTTTACAATGAGCAGTTCTTC. This sequence encodes CASDAGTGVYNEQFF.